A selection of T cell receptor beta chains follows, all from one sample in a study of blood T cells in healthy people across ages. One entry per CDR3 protein, called by TCRdb with MiXCR from the 5' RACE reads. Of over 700,000 distinct CDR3 sequences in the sample, 20% to 25% are singletons; the top ten hold 9.4%. These data also featured in a second study, about T cells of mothers and their children.

What was sequenced was blood. These receptors were collected from a boy younger than 18 in good health. Both conserved end residues are part of each CDR3. A D gene is named only where the DNA matches it firmly. Size tells how often a clone was seen (once, few, many) or the class of an expanded clone, and some rows leave it out.

J,size,D,V,DNA,CDR3
TRBJ2-5,few,NA,TRBV28,TGTGCCAGCCGCGGGGTGGGGGATGGAGAGACCCAGTACTTC,CASRGVGDGETQYF
TRBJ2-4,NA,NA,TRBV14,TGTGCCAGCAGCCCTGGATTTATCGGTCGGGCCAAAAACATTCAGTACTTC,CASSPGFIGRAKNIQYF
TRBJ1-5,NA,TRBD1,TRBV28,TGTGCCAGCAGTCGGACAGGGTTACATAGCAATCAGCCCCAGCATTTT,CASSRTGLHSNQPQHF
TRBJ2-1,few,NA,TRBV7-8,TGTGCCAGCAGCTTCGACGACGGAGACAATGAGCAGTTCTTC,CASSFDDGDNEQFF
TRBJ2-1,NA,NA,TRBV29-1,TGCAGCGTGATCGGGGGCCGGGCTGAGCAGTTCTTC,CSVIGGRAEQFF
TRBJ1-1,few,NA,TRBV7-6,TGTGCCAGCAGCTCACTCCAGGCGGCAGCTTTCTTT,CASSSLQAAAFF
TRBJ2-7,many,NA,TRBV7-8,TGTGCCAGCAGCCCTGCAATCGAGCAGTACTTC,CASSPAIEQYF
TRBJ1-4,few,NA,TRBV20-1,TGCAGTGCTAGAGCCCCGGAGAATGAAAAACTGTTTTTT,CSARAPENEKLFF
TRBJ2-1,few,TRBD2,TRBV9,TGTGCCAGCAGTCCCCTAGCGGGAGGGGACAATGAGCAGTTCTTC,CASSPLAGGDNEQFF
TRBJ2-1,few,NA,TRBV29-1,TGCAGCGTTGAGGGAACAGGGATGACCTACAATGAGCAGTTCTTC,CSVEGTGMTYNEQFF
TRBJ2-2,NA,NA,TRBV5-1,TGCGCCAGCAGCTTAGGTAGCGCTGACTACACCGGGGAGCTGTTTTTT,CASSLGSADYTGELFF
TRBJ2-3,NA,TRBD2,TRBV7-2,TGTGCCAGCAGCCGGACTAGCGGGCCTCCGGATACGCAGTATTTT,CASSRTSGPPDTQYF
TRBJ2-2,NA,NA,TRBV29-1,TGCAGCGTTGACAGGGAAAATACCGGGGAGCTGTTTTTT,CSVDRENTGELFF
TRBJ2-7,NA,NA,TRBV27,TGTGCCAGCAGTTGGGGGCCGAGCTCCTACGAGCAGTACTTC,CASSWGPSSYEQYF
TRBJ1-1,few,NA,TRBV20-1,TGCAGTGCTAGAGCCCCATTTCGGGGGGATGGCACTGAAGCTTTCTTT,CSARAPFRGDGTEAFF
TRBJ2-5,NA,NA,TRBV20-1,TGCAGTGCTAGAGTGTCGTTTGGAGAGACCCAGTACTTC,CSARVSFGETQYF
TRBJ2-4,NA,NA,TRBV20-1,TGCAGTGCTAGAGATCCACAGGCATTCAAAAACATTCAGTACTTC,CSARDPQAFKNIQYF
TRBJ2-5,few,TRBD2,TRBV7-9,TGTGCCAGCAGTCCCGGACTAGGACTCCAAGAGACCCAGTACTTC,CASSPGLGLQETQYF
TRBJ2-6,NA,NA,TRBV9,TGTGCCAGCAGCGTAGCTTTTATCTCTGGGGCCAACGTCCTGACTTTC,CASSVAFISGANVLTF
TRBJ2-3,few,NA,TRBV6-1,TGTGCCAGCAGTCTAAACTCGGAAGATACGCAGTATTTT,CASSLNSEDTQYF
TRBJ2-1,NA,NA,TRBV20-1,TGCAGTGCTCCTCAACAGGAATCCTACAATGAGCAGTTCTTC,CSAPQQESYNEQFF
TRBJ1-1,NA,TRBD1,TRBV5-1,TGCGCCAGCAGCCCAAGGGACAGGGGGCCTAACACTGAAGCTTTCTTT,CASSPRDRGPNTEAFF
TRBJ2-5,few,NA,TRBV19,TGTGCCAGTAGTACCGGACAGAGCAAACAAGAGACCCAGTACTTC,CASSTGQSKQETQYF